This TCR beta chain appears in the sequencing data of a study of cytomegalovirus exposure and HLA in healthy donors (dated by TCRdb to about 2017). Background for the entire study: According to an earlier analysis of 587 of the donors, some 180 million T cells yielded some 110 million unique TCR beta sequences and approximately 300 Gb of sequence data. Every repertoire in the discovery cohort had been generated on one and the same sequencing platform. A separate validation cohort of over 95 different subjects was used in addition to the roughly 700-subject first cohort. An earlier analysis of a few hundred of the donors applied high-throughput TCR beta sequencing to assess whether each TCR beta V gene segment acted as functional or pseudogenic. The later analysis used no new phenotypic data to find candidate immune exposures, relying instead on TCR beta sequences and their occurrence across donors. Class I and class II HLA loci were covered by the typing at four-digit resolution. The genetic ancestry cluster associated with self-reported Caucasian donors included 81% of the roughly 390 genotyped donors. Roughly 5 DR-DQ haplotypes were handled as single units for association and clustering, since linkage in the cohort was strong. Typing coverage varied by locus: roughly 620-640 donors for A, B, C, DRB1 and DQB1; about 520 for DQA1; over 600 for DPA1; roughly 450 for DPB1. In a later analysis, previously published TCR beta repertoires from roughly 710 donors were re-analyzed and high-resolution HLA genotyping was added so that TCR occurrence patterns could be studied. Donor age, sex, ethnicity and CMV serostatus were collected together with the repertoire data. Around 320 gigabases of sequencing data and some 85 million unique TCR sequences were included in an early release covering about 620 HLA-typed donors. Across approximately 420 genotyped donors of the cohort, an average of roughly 230,000 unique TCR beta nucleotide sequences per donor were sequenced, and approximately 17% of those sequences were non-productive. In a later genetic analysis, genome-wide SNP genotypes for about 60% of the 666 donors were used, and that subset was treated as a discovery cohort. To predict cytomegalovirus infection status, the study brought together high-throughput TCR immunosequencing, statistical association of individual TCRs with disease status, and machine learning. The study aimed to test whether cataloging public T cell receptors could reveal signatures of past pathogen exposure. The study used immunosequencing to profile the T cell repertoires of approximately 650 subjects and linked those repertoires to cytomegalovirus serostatus.

The library was prepared using the immunoSEQ multiplex PCR assay. For the multiplex PCR, a mixture combining 60 forward primers for TCR Vbeta segments and 13 reverse primers for TCR Jbeta segments was used. The CDR3 region of rearranged TCR beta genes was amplified from genomic DNA with a multiplex PCR assay. The amplified TCR beta libraries were sequenced on the Illumina HiSeq System as 87-base-pair reads. Per the authors' processing: A later analysis tallied around 87 million unique TCR beta chains across the roughly 610 repertoires, and approximately 12 million of those chains were shared by two or more donors. Raw reads were error-corrected and collapsed into unique sequences with a nearest-neighbor algorithm that merged closely related sequences to remove PCR and sequencing errors. CDR3 sequences were aligned to IMGT reference sequences to assign V, D and J gene segments. For a sequence to be retained, a match of at least six nucleotides to both a V gene segment and a J gene segment was required. A rearrangement counted as productive if the CDR3 had no stop codons and remained in frame with V and J, and every other rearrangement counted as non-productive. Following IMGT convention, CDR3 was defined as the stretch from the second conserved V-encoded cysteine to the conserved J-encoded phenylalanine. The earlier analysis of a few hundred of the donors excluded sequences that lacked an unambiguous match to a single V gene segment. An earlier analysis of roughly 590 of the donors called V segments functional above 56.7% productive rearrangements and segregating when the between-donor standard deviation exceeded 5%. A statistical classification framework was developed to diagnose cytomegalovirus status using the catalog of TCR beta chain sequences. A later analysis assigned V and J genes by comparing TCR nucleotide sequences with IMGT/GENE-DB human TR gene sequences. In a later analysis, CDR3 sequences and most-parsimonious VDJ recombination scenarios were assigned using the TCRdist pipeline. A later analysis defined each TCR beta chain by its CDR3 amino acid sequence plus V-gene family, and excluded reads lacking a unique V-gene family. As a way to deal with suspected cross-contamination and a sequencing artifact, a later analysis dropped 640 or so nucleotide sequences that were highly shared and had low generation probability. In a later analysis, a clonal expansion index for each public chain was calculated from normalized within-repertoire ranks of inferred template counts. Generation probabilities in a later analysis came from a VDJ recombination model fitted to out-of-frame rearrangements, and those results were checked against IGoR. In a later analysis, hypergeometric tests were used to score TCR-TCR, TCR-HLA and TCR-CMV co-occurrence, with a repertoire-size bias correction applied to TCR pairs. To estimate false discovery rates, a later analysis permuted the HLA or CMV assignments 20 times. A later analysis grouped co-occurring TCRs with DBSCAN, adding TCRdist sequence similarity when clustering within HLA-allele-positive subsets. For co-occurrence clustering, repertoires with fewer than 30,000 or more than 120,000 public chains were excluded, along with a handful of repertoires with anomalous nucleotide sharing. TCRdb holds this immuneACCESS table with in-frame rearrangements only. Some clones are missing; in checked studies, unresolved V genes explain under half, and the rest has no known cause. The V and J calls and clone size were taken over from that table, and D and trimming were inferred from the DNA. A total of over 150,000 clones appear in this sample, 75% to 85% of them only once. The ten largest clones capture under 0.75% of the sample.

Trimmed from V: 5 bases; trimmed from J: 4 bases; junction bases lacking a gene match: 5. CDR3 length: 15 amino acids, cysteine to phenylalanine. Of the read, only the CDR3 DNA is kept; its 45 bases are in frame from base 1. For CDR1 and CDR2, the germline V gene lists SGHRS and YFSETQ. The full study reports these points: The presence/absence analyses assumed that sequencing depth was roughly uniform across donors, and that assumption may not be true. V-gene and J-gene trimming of TCR beta chains was associated with a missense DCLRE1C variant in a later genetic analysis, and the association was replicated in an independent cohort. Some IMGT-functional V segments, including TRBV6-2 and TRBV6-3, could not be distinguished by the 87-base-pair reads and were therefore excluded. Assigning TCR associations to individual alleles was difficult when HLA alleles, especially DR and DQ, strongly co-occurred. Linkage disequilibrium might explain the correlated functional status among segregating V segments, but an unknown experimental factor could not be excluded. The study listed 150 to 200 TCR beta chains as associated with cytomegalovirus. A group of highly shared sequence variants was considered likely to be a technical artifact of the sequencing pipeline. In a later analysis, HLA-associated TCR beta chains were found to be more clonally expanded and to have lower generation probabilities than equally common non-associated chains. CMV serostatus was the only immune exposure information available for the cohort. Broadly in line with IMGT annotations, most TCR beta V segments showed up in productive rearrangements about 87% or about 30% of the time in an earlier analysis of several hundred of the donors. It was suggested by the authors that the approach could potentially be generalized to other disease states and immunological phenotypes. A few of the identified cytomegalovirus-associated TCR beta chains were confirmed in vitro to be specific for cytomegalovirus antigens. A later analysis associated 15,000 or so TCR beta sequences with specific HLA alleles at a false discovery rate of 0.05. A later analysis found that TCR association rates varied across HLA loci, with DRB1 alleles showing the most associated TCRs and HLA-C alleles the fewest. Across donors, most TCR sequences were observed very rarely, whereas some public TCRs were present in many individuals. Several of the top co-occurrence clusters appeared to be linked to parvovirus B19, influenza, CMV and Epstein-Barr virus, according to a later analysis. The classifier was reported to diagnose cytomegalovirus status with high specificity and sensitivity in both the original cohort and the validation cohort. In a later analysis, most CMV-associated TCR beta chains were found to appear HLA-restricted, with HLA associations seemingly driven largely by CMV exposure. In a later genetic analysis, fewer N-insertions in productive TCRs were reported among donors in an Asian-associated ancestry cluster than the roughly 700-donor mean. Because counts were too low, around 18 rarely observed V segments, including chromosome 9 orphons, were left out of the earlier analysis of approximately 500 of the donors. A further reported finding was that TCR beta sequences accurately predicted the HLA-A and HLA-B alleles for most subjects in the first cohort. In this cohort, only TCR beta chains were sequenced, and detectable features were limited by the absence of alpha or paired-chain data. Because HLA typing was unavailable for some donors at each locus, only the typed subset was used in association tests.

As concerns this clone: The target of this receptor is not known. Per-base qualities were not stored, and no clone one base away is much larger.

The cohort was made up of 666 healthy bone marrow donors. Cohort members were all nominally healthy when sampled, although unrecorded immune exposures were likely present. The donor was CMV seronegative and belonged to the group of around 400 seronegative cohort members. A peripheral blood sample was collected from each donor, and TCR beta sequencing was performed on peripheral blood mononuclear cells. The Qiagen DNeasy Blood Extraction Kit was used to extract genomic DNA from the blood cell samples. This TCR derives from a boy aged 5-17 years in good health and CMV-seronegative. The rearranged segments are TRBV5-1 and TRBJ2-1, with 11 central nucleotides matching TRBD2. The sequencing sample was made of PBMCs. The CDR3 is CASRLTSGVYNEQFF. The DNA reads TGCGCCAGCAGATTGACTAGCGGGGTTTACAATGAGCAGTTCTTC.